The T cell receptor (beta chain) described here comes from a study of blood T cell repertoires in COVID-19. Whole-study context: There were acute and convalescent COVID-19 samples, and they came from the United States, Italy and Spain. T cells, B-cell-depleted T cells, or PBMCs provided the cDNA or gDNA that served as material.

Original processing methods: Amplification from reference gene primers served as the basis for estimated nucleated cell counts. Profiling relied on immunoSEQ multiplex PCR, and the TCRdb table lists in-frame clones only, not all of them. That table furnishes V, J and clone size, whereas the DNA furnished D and trimming. The sample has 250,000 or so clones, 70% to 90% seen once. V lost 3 bases to trimming and J lost 7 bases, with 28 bases between them. The CDR3 is 18 amino acids. Germline V gene sequence: CDR1 KGHSH, CDR2 LQKENI. This clonotype was obtained from a woman in her 30s with active or convalescent COVID-19. The V gene is TRBV18, the J gene TRBJ2-7; tentative D call: TRBD2 (6 bases). What was sequenced was peripheral blood. In DNA form, the CDR3 reads TGTGCCAGCTCACCCCTTCAACTCACCAAGGGACTGGCTGTTGAGCAGTACTTC. This codes for CASSPLQLTKGLAVEQYF. The whole variable domain, filled in from reference TRBV18 and TRBJ2-7, reads NAGVMQNPRHLVRRRGQEARLRCSPMKGHSHVYWYRQLPEEGLKFMVYLQKENIIDESGMPKERFSAEFPKEGPSILRIQQVVRGDSAAYFCASSPLQLTKGLAVEQYFGPGTRLTVT.